These T cell receptor beta chains were read from a single sample in a study of graft-versus-host responses after intestinal transplantation. Profiled with immunoSEQ multiplex PCR; TCRdb holds only in-frame clones, not every one. This table has 75,000 to 100,000 clones, around 86% appearing once. The sequencing used PBMCs, collected 255 days after intestinal transplant. The receptors stem from a human patient who received an intestinal transplant, so some T cells may come from the graft donor. CDR3s include the opening cysteine and the closing phenylalanine or tryptophan. The D gene is left open where the match is weak. Clone size is shown for a subset of rows, as once, few, many or a class of expanded clone.

CDR3 protein,CDR3 DNA,J gene,clone size,V gene,D gene
CASSVGLAGDNEQFF,TGTGCCAGCAGCGTAGGTCTAGCGGGAGACAATGAGCAGTTCTTC,TRBJ2-1,NA,TRBV9,TRBD2
CASSPHNQPQHF,TGTGCCAGCAGTCCGCACAATCAGCCCCAGCATTTT,TRBJ1-5,NA,TRBV28,NA
CASSSSQRNYEQYF,TGTGCCAGCAGTTCCTCACAACGGAACTACGAGCAGTACTTC,TRBJ2-7,NA,TRBV6-1,NA
CASSDSGGAVDEQFF,TGTGCCAGCAGCGATAGCGGGGGGGCCGTGGATGAGCAGTTCTTC,TRBJ2-1,NA,TRBV9,TRBD2
CSSQGPDTQYF,TGCAGCTCCCAGGGCCCAGATACGCAGTATTTT,TRBJ2-3,NA,TRBV29-1,NA
CASSNRPTSTDTQYF,TGTGCCAGCAGTAACAGGCCTACTAGCACAGATACGCAGTATTTT,TRBJ2-3,NA,TRBV27,NA
CASSPGERGTSTDTQYF,TGTGCCAGCAGCCCTGGAGAACGGGGGACTAGCACAGATACGCAGTATTTT,TRBJ2-3,NA,TRBV28,NA
CASSGGTGDEQFF,TGTGCCAGCAGCGGGGGTACAGGGGATGAGCAGTTCTTC,TRBJ2-1,NA,TRBV4-2,TRBD1
CAWSRVPISNYGYTF,TGTGCCTGGAGCAGGGTCCCTATTTCTAACTATGGCTACACCTTC,TRBJ1-2,NA,TRBV30,NA
CASSYNRGQDGYGYTF,TGTGCCAGCAGCTACAACAGGGGGCAGGACGGCTATGGCTACACCTTC,TRBJ1-2,NA,TRBV5-4,TRBD1
CASSFRGESRTLHF,TGTGCCAGCAGCTTTAGGGGGGAATCAAGAACCCTCCACTTT,TRBJ1-6,once,TRBV11-2,NA
CATSRPGTDSSNQPQHF,TGTGCCACCAGCAGGCCGGGGACAGATAGCAGCAATCAGCCCCAGCATTTT,TRBJ1-5,NA,TRBV15,TRBD1
CASSPGGDYGYTF,TGTGCCAGCAGCCCCGGTGGCGACTATGGCTACACCTTC,TRBJ1-2,NA,TRBV7-9,NA
CASSLAGTGEPSGNTIYF,TGTGCCAGCAGCTTGGCCGGGACAGGCGAACCCTCTGGAAACACCATATATTTT,TRBJ1-3,NA,TRBV7-8,TRBD1
CASSEGAPRAEAFF,TGTGCCAGCAGCGAAGGGGCTCCGAGGGCTGAAGCTTTCTTT,TRBJ1-1,NA,TRBV9,NA